Following are 5 T cell receptor beta chains from one sample sequenced in a study of blood T cell repertoires in COVID-19. Generated by immunoSEQ multiplex PCR, the TCRdb table keeps only in-frame clones and is missing some. This sample has some 250,000 clones; around 82% occur once, and the top ten carry approximately 6%. Sequencing was done on a sample of peripheral blood. Every receptor here comes from an elderly man with acute or convalescent COVID-19.

The V gene is TRBV11-2, the J gene TRBJ2-5; 9 bases align to TRBD2. The CDR3 runs 16 residues. J lost 1 base, V lost 5 bases, and 8 bases had no gene match. CDR1 and CDR2 (germline): SGHAT, FQNNGV. In nucleotides, the CDR3 is TGTGCCAGCAGCCCCCGTAGCGGGAGTATCCAAGAGACCCAGTACTTC. It yields the protein CASSPRSGSIQETQYF.

Here the CDR3 reads CASSLQGSVWETQYF. In DNA form, the CDR3 reads TGTGCCAGCAGCTTACAGGGGTCGGTATGGGAGACCCAGTACTTC. The J gene is TRBJ2-5, the V gene TRBV7-2; the D gene is possibly TRBD1 (6 bases). The CDR3 has 15 residues. The germline V and J ends were trimmed by 2 bases and 5 bases, with 15 bases remaining between them. Germline V gene lookup returns CDR1 SGHTA and CDR2 FQGNSA.

The genes are TRBV18 and TRBJ1-3; maybe TRBD1 (5 bases). Germline V lookup: CDR1 KGHSH, CDR2 LQKENI. This CDR3 has 16 residues. V lost 2 bases and J 2 bases, leaving 13 bases between the germline ends. This CDR3 reads CASSPMREGTGNTIYF. CDR3 nucleotides: TGTGCCAGCTCACCAATGAGGGAGGGGACTGGAAACACCATATATTTT. Combining the CDR3 with reference TRBV18 and TRBJ1-3 gives the whole variable domain NAGVMQNPRHLVRRRGQEARLRCSPMKGHSHVYWYRQLPEEGLKFMVYLQKENIIDESGMPKERFSAEFPKEGPSILRIQQVVRGDSAAYFCASSPMREGTGNTIYFGEGSWLTVV.

This chain's CDR3 is CASSWKTGMGYTF. The CDR3 DNA reads TGTGCCAGCAGTTGGAAGACAGGGATGGGCTACACCTTC. This chain links TRBV6-2 or TRBV6-3 with TRBJ1-2; 7 nucleotides agree with TRBD1. Germline CDR1 is MNHEY and CDR2 is SVGEGT. The CDR3 is 13 residues long. Trimming cost V 4 bases and J 8 bases; bases outside gene matches: 7.

J is TRBJ2-5 and V is TRBV7-9; 7 nucleotides agree with TRBD2. This CDR3 is 14 amino acids long. V lost 0 bases to trimming and J lost 4 bases; unmatched junction nucleotides: 2. Per germline, CDR1 SEHNR and CDR2 FQNEAQ (reference sequence). DNA for the CDR3: TGTGCCAGCAGCTTAGCGGGAGGGAGAGAGACCCAGTACTTC. As protein: CASSLAGGRETQYF.